The source of this T cell receptor beta chain is a study of blood T cell repertoires in COVID-19. V was pared by 0 bases and J by 0 bases, with 15 bases between. The V gene's germline CDR1 is MNHEY and CDR2 SMNVEV (reference sequence). The CDR3 has 18 residues. TCRdb's table, derived via immunoSEQ multiplex PCR, lists solely in-frame clones and lacks some. The sample carries under 300,000 clones, roughly 85% recorded once. The source of this sequence is a human donor in a cohort sampled during active COVID-19. The chain has TRBV27 and TRBJ2-4; no firm D call. Sequencing input: peripheral blood. The CDR3 DNA reads TGTGCCAGCAGTTTATCGTTATCCCGCGGCCTAGCCAAAAACATTCAGTACTTC. It specifies CASSLSLSRGLAKNIQYF.